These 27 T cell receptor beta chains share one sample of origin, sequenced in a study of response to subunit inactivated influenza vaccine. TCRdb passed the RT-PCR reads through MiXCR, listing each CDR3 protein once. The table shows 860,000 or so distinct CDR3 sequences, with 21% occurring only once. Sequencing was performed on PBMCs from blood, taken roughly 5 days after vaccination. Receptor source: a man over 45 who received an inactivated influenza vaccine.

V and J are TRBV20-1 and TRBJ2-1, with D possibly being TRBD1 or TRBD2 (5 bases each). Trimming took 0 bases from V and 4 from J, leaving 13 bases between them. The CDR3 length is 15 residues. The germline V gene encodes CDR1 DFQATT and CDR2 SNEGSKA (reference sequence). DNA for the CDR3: TGCAGTGCTAGAGACGGGACCAACCGTTACAATGAGCAGTTCTTC. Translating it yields CSARDGTNRYNEQFF.

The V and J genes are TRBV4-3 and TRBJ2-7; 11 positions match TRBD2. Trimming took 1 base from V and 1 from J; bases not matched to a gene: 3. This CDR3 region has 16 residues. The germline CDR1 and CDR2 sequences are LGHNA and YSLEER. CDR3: CASSQVLAGGSYEQYF. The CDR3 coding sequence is TGCGCCAGCAGCCAAGTTCTAGCGGGAGGTTCCTACGAGCAGTACTTC.

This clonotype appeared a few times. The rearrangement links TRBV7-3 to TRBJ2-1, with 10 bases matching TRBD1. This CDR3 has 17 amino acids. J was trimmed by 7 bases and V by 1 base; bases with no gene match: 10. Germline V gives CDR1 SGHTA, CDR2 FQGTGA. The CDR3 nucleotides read TGTGCCAGCAGCTTAAAATGGGGGACAGGGGAAGGGAATGAGCAGTTCTTC. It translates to CASSLKWGTGEGNEQFF.

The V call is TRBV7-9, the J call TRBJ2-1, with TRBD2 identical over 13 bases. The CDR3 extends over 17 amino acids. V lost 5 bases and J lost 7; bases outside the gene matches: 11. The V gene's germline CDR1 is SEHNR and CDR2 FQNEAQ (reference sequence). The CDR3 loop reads CASSARPGLAGWNEQFF. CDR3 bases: TGTGCCAGCAGCGCGCGCCCGGGACTAGCGGGGTGGAATGAGCAGTTCTTC.

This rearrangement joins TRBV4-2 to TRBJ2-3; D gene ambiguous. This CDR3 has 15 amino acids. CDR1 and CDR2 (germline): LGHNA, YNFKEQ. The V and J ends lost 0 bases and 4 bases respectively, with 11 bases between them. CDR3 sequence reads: CASSQDAAPPDTQYF. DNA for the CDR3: TGTGCCAGCAGCCAAGATGCGGCACCGCCAGATACGCAGTATTTT.

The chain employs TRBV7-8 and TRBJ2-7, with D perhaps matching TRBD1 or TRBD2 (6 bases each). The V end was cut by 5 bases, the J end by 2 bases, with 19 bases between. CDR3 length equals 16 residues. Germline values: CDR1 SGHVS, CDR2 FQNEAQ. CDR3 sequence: CASSPSVGGATYEQYF. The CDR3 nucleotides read TGTGCCAGCAGCCCCTCTGTCGGGGGCGCTACCTACGAGCAGTACTTC.

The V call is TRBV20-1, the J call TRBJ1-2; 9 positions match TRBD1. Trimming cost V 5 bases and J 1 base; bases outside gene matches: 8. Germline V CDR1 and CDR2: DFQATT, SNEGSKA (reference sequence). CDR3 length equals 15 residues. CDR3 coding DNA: TGCAGTGCTCGCACCGGGGGACAGGGTAACTATGGCTACACCTTC. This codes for CSARTGGQGNYGYTF.

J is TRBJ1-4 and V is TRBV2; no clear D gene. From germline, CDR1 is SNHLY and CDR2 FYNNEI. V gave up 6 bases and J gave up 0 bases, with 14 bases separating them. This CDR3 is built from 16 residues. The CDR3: CASRRDAGATNEKLFF. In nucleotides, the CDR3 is TGTGCCAGCAGGAGGGATGCGGGTGCAACTAATGAAAAACTGTTTTTT.

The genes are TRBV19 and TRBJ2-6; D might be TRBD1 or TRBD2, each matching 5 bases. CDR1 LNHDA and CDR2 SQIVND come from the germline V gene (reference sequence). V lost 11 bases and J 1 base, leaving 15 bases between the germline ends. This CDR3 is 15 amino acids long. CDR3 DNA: TGTGCCTTCCGGGACGTTCGATCTGGGGCCAACGTCCTGACTTTC. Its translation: CAFRDVRSGANVLTF.

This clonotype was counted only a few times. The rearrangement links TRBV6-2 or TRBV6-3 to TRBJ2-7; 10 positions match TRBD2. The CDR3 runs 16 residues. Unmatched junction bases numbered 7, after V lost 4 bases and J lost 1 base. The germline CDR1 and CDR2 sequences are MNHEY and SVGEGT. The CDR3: CASSSLTSGFSYEQYF. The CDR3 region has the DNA TGTGCCAGCAGTTCCCTGACTAGCGGGTTTTCCTACGAGCAGTACTTC.

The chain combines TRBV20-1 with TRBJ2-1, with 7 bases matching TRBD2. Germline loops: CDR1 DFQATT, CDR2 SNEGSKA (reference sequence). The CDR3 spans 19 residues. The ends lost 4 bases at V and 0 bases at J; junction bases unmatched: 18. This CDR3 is CSAKLASGVTRSSYNEQFF. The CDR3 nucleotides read TGCAGTGCTAAGTTGGCTAGCGGCGTAACCAGGAGCTCCTACAATGAGCAGTTCTTC.

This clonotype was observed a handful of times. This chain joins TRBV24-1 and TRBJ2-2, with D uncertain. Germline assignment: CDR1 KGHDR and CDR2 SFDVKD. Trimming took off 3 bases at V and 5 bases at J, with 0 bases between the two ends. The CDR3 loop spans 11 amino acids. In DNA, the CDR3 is TGTGCCACCAGTGATACCGGGGAGCTGTTTTTT. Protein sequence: CATSDTGELFF.

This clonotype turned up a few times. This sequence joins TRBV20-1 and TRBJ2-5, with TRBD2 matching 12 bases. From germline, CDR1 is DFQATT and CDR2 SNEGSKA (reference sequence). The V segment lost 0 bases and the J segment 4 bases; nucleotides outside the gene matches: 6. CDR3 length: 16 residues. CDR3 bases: TGCAGTGCTAGAGATTTAGGGACTAGCGGGTCAGAGACCCAGTACTTC. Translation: CSARDLGTSGSETQYF.

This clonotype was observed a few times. This CDR3 is CSVEEGTGAAFF. Written as DNA, the CDR3 is TGCAGCGTTGAAGAGGGGACAGGGGCAGCTTTCTTT. The chain carries TRBV29-1 and TRBJ1-1, with TRBD1 identical over 10 bases. This CDR3 comprises 12 residues. Germline assignment: CDR1 SQVTM and CDR2 ANQGSEA. The trim removed 0 bases at V and 10 bases at J, leaving 2 bases unmatched.

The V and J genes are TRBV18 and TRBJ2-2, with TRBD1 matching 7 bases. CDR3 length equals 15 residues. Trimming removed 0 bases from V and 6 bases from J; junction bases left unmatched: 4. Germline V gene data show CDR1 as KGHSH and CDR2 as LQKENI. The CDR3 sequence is CASSPPQGFAGELFF. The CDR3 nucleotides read TGTGCCAGCTCACCACCACAGGGGTTCGCCGGGGAGCTGTTTTTT.

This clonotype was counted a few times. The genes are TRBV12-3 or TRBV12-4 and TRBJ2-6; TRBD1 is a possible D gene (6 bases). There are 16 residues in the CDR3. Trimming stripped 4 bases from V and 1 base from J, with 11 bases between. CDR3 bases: TGTGCCAGCAGTTCTTCCGGACAGTCTGGGGCCAACGTCCTGACTTTC. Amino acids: CASSSSGQSGANVLTF.

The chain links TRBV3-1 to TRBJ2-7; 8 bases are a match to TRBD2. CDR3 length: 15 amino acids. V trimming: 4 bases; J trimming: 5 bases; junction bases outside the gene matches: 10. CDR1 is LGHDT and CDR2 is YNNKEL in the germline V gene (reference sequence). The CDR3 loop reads CASSRGVAGRDEQYF. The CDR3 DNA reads TGTGCCAGCAGCCGTGGGGTAGCGGGAAGGGACGAGCAGTACTTC.

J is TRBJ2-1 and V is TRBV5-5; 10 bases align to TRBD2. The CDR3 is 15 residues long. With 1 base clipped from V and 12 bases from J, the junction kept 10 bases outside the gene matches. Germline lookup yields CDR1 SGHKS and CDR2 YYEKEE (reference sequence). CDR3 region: CASSLLAGARGRQFF. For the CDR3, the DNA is TGTGCCAGCAGCTTGCTAGCGGGGGCCCGGGGCAGGCAGTTCTTC.

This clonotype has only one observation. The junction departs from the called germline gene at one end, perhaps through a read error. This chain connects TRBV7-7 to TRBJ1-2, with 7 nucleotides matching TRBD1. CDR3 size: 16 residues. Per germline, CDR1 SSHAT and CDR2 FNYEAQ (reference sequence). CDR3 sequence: CASSFTGEPGSYGYTF. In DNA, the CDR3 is TGTGCTAGCAGCTTCACAGGGGAACCAGGGAGCTATGGCTACACCTTC.

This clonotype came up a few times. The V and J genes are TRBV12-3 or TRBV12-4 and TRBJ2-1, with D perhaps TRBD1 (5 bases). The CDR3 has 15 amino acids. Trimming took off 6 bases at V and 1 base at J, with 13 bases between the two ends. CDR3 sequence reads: CASSRKQVSYNEQFF. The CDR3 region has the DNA TGTGCCAGCAGCCGTAAACAGGTGTCCTACAATGAGCAGTTCTTC.

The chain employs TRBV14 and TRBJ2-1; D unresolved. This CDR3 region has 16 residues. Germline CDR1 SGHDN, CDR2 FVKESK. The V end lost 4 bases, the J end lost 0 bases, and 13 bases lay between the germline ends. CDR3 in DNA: TGTGCCAGCAGCCTTTCCCTATACAGCTCCTACAATGAGCAGTTCTTC. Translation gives CASSLSLYSSYNEQFF.

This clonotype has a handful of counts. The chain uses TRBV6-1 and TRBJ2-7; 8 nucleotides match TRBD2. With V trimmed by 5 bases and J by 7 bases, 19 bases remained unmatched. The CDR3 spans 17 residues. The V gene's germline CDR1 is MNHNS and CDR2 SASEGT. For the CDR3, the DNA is TGTGCCAGCAGTCAACTTCCCTTGACTAGCGCGAACGGGGAGCAGTACTTC. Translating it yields CASSQLPLTSANGEQYF.

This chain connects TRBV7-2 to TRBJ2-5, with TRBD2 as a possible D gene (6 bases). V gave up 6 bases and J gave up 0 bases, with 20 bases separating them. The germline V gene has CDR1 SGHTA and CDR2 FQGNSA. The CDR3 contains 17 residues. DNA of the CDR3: TGTGCCAGCAGAAGAGGGGAGGCAATATCCTACCAAGAGACCCAGTACTTC. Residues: CASRRGEAISYQETQYF.

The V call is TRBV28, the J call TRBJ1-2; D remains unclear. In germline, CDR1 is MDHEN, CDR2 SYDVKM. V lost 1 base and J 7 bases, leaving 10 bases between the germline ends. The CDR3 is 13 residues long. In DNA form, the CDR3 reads TGTGCCAGCAGTTTATCAGACATCTCTGGCTACACCTTC. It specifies CASSLSDISGYTF.

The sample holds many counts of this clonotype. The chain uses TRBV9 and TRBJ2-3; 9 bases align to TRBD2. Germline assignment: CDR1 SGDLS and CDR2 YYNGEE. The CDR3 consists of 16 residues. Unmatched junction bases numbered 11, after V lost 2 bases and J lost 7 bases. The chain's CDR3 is CASSVVPSGAGNTQYF. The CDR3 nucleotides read TGTGCCAGCAGCGTTGTCCCTAGCGGGGCGGGGAATACGCAGTATTTT.

The CDR3 loop is CASSFTGASGDTQYF. CDR3 in DNA: TGTGCCAGCAGCTTTACAGGGGCTTCAGGGGATACGCAGTATTTT. The chain couples TRBV7-2 to TRBJ2-3; 7 bases align to TRBD1. The germline V gene has CDR1 SGHTA and CDR2 FQGNSA. This CDR3 spans 15 amino acids. With V trimmed by 3 bases and J by 6 bases, 9 bases remained unmatched.

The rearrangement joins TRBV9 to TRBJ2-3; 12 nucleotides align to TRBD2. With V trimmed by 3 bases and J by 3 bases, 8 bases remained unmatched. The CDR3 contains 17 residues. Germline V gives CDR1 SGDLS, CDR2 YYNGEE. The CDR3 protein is CASSAAETSGGTDTQYF. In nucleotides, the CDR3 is TGTGCCAGCAGCGCTGCCGAGACTAGCGGGGGTACAGATACGCAGTATTTT.